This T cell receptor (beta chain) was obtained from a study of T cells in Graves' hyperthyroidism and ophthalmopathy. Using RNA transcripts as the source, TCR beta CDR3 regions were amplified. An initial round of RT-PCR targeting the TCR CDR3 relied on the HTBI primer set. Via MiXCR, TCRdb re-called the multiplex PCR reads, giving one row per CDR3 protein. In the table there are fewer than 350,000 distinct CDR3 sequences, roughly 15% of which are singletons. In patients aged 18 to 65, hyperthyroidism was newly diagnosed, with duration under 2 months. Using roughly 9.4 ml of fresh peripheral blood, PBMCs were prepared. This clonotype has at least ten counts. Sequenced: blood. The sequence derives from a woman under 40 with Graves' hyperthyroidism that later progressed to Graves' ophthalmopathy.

The CDR3 loop is CSASSQRQISYEQYF. CDR3 DNA: TGCAGTGCTAGTTCTCAGCGCCAGATCTCCTACGAGCAGTACTTC. The chain combines TRBV20-1 with TRBJ2-7; D is unclear. V lost 3 bases, J lost 0 bases, and 15 bases lay in between. The CDR3 has 15 residues. CDR1 is DFQATT, CDR2 SNEGSKA, per germline (reference sequence).